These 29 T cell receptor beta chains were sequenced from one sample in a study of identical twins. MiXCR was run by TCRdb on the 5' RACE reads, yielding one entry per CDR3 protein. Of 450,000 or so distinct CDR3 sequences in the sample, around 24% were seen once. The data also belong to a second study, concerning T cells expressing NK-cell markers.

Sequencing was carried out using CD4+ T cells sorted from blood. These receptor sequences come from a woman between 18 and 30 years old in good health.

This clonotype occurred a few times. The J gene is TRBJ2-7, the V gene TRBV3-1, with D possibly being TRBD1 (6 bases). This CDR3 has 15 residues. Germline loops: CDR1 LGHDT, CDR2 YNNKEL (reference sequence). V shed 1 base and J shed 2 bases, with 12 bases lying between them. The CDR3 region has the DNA TGTGCCAGCAGCCAAGCGTGGGGGCCAACCTACGAGCAGTACTTC. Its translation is CASSQAWGPTYEQYF.

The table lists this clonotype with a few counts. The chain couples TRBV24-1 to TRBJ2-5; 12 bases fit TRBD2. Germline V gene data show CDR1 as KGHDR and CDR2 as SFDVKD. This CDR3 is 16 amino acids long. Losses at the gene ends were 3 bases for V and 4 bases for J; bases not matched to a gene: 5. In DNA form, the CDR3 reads TGTGCCACCAGTGATCCGACTAGCGGGGGATCAGAGACCCAGTACTTC. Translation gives CATSDPTSGGSETQYF.

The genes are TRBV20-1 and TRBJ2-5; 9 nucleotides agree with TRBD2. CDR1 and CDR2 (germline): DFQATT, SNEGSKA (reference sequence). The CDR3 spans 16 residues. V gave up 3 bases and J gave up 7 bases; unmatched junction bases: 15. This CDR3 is CSASRSGSPYVRTQYF. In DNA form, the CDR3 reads TGCAGTGCTAGTCGTAGCGGGAGTCCATATGTGCGGACCCAGTACTTC.

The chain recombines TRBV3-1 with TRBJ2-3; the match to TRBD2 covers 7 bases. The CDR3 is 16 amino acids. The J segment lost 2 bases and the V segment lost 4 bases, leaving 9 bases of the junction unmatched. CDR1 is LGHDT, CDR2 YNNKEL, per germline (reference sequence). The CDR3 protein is CASSPMQTSFTDTQYF. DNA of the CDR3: TGTGCCAGCAGCCCCATGCAGACTAGCTTCACAGATACGCAGTATTTT.

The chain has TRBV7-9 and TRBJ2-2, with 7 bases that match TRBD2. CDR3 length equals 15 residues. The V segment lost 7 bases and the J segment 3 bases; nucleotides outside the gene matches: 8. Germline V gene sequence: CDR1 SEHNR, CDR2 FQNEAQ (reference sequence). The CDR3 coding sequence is TGTGCCAGCACCCCCATGGCGGGAGACACCGGGGAGCTGTTTTTT. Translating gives CASTPMAGDTGELFF. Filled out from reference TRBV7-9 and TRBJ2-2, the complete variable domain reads DTGVSQNPRHKITKRGQNVTFRCDPISEHNRLYWYRQTLGQGPEFLTYFQNEAQLEKSRLLSDRFSAERPKGSFSTLEIQRTEQGDSAMYLCASTPMAGDTGELFFGEGSRLTVL.

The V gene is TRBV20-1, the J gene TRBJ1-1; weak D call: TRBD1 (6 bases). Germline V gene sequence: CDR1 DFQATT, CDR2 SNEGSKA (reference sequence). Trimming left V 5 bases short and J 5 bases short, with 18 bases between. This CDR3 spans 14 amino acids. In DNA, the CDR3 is TGCAGTGCTTTCTACAGGGTGATCTCTACTGAAGCTTTCTTT. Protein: CSAFYRVISTEAFF.

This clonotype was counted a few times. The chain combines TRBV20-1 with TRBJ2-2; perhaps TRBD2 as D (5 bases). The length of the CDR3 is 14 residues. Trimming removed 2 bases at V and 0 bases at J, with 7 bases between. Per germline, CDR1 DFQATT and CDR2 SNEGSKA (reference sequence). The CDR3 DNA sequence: TGCAGTGCTAGAACGGGATCGAACACCGGGGAGCTGTTTTTT. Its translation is CSARTGSNTGELFF.

The CDR3 region is CASSLEGLGFGKLFF. CDR3 sequence (DNA): TGCGCCAGCAGCTTGGAGGGTTTGGGCTTCGGAAAACTGTTTTTT. The J gene is TRBJ1-4, the V gene TRBV5-1, with D hard to call. The CDR3 totals 15 residues. Trimming shortened V by 0 bases and J by 10 bases, and 16 bases separated the two germline ends. Per germline, CDR1 SGHRS and CDR2 YFSETQ.

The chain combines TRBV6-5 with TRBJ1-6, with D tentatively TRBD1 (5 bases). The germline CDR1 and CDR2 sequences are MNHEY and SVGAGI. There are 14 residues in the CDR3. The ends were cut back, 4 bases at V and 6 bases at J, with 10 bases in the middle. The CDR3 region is CASSFGAPNSPLHF. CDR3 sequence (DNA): TGTGCCAGCAGTTTCGGGGCACCTAATTCACCCCTCCACTTT.

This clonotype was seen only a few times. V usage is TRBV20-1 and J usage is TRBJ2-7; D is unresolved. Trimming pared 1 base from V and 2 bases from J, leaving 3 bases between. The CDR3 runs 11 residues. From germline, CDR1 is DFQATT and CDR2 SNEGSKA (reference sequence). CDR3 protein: CSARATYEQYF. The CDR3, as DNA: TGCAGTGCTAGAGCTACCTACGAGCAGTACTTC.

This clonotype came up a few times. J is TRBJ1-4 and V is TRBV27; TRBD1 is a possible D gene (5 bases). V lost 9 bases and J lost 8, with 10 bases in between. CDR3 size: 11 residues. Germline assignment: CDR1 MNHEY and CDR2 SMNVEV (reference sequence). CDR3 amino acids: CASRQWEKLFF. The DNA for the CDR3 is TGTGCCAGTAGACAGTGGGAAAAACTGTTTTTT.

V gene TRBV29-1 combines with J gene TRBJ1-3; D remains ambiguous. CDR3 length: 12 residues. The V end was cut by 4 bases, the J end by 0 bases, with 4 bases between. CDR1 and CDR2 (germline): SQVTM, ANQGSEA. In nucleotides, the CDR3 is TGCAGCGTTGGTTACTCTGGAAACACCATATATTTT. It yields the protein CSVGYSGNTIYF.

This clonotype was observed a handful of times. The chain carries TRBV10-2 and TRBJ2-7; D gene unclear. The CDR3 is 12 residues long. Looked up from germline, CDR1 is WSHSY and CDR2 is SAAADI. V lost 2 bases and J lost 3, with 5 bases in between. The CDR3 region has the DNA TGCGCCAGCAGTGAGGGCGGCTACGAGCAGTACTTC. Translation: CASSEGGYEQYF.

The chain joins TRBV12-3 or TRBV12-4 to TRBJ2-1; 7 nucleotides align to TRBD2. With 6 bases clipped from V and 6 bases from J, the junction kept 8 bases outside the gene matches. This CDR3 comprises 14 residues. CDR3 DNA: TGTGCCAGCAGACGCGCAAGCGGGGCCAATGAGCAGTTCTTC. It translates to CASRRASGANEQFF.

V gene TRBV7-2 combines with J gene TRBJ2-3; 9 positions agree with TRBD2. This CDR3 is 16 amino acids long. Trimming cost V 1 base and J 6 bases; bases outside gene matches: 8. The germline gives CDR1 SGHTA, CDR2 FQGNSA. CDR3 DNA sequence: TGTGCCAGCAGCTTAGGGGTTAGCGGGGGCGGGGATACGCAGTATTTT. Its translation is CASSLGVSGGGDTQYF. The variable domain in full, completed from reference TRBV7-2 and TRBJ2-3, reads GAGVSQSPSNKVTEKGKDVELRCDPISGHTALYWYRQSLGQGLEFLIYFQGNSAPDKSGLPSDRFSAERTGGSVSTLTIQRTQQEDSAVYLCASSLGVSGGGDTQYFGPGTRLTVL.

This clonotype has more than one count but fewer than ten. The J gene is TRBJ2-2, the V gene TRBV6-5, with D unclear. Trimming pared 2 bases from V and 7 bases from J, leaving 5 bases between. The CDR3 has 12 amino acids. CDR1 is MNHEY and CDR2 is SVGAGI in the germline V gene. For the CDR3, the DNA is TGTGCCAGCAGTTACGTTAGCGGGGAGCTGTTTTTT. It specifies CASSYVSGELFF.

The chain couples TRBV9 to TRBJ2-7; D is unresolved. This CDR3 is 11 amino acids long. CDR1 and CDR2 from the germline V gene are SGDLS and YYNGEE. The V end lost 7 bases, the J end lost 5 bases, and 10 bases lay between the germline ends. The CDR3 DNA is TGTGCCAGCGGACGGAACGACGAGCAGTACTTC. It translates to CASGRNDEQYF.

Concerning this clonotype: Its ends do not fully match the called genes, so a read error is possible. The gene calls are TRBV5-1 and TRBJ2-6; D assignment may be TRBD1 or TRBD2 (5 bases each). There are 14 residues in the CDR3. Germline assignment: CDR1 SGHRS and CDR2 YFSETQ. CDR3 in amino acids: CASSLGDGPNVVAF. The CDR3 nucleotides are TGCGCCAGCAGCTTGGGGGACGGGCCCAACGTTGTAGCTTTC.

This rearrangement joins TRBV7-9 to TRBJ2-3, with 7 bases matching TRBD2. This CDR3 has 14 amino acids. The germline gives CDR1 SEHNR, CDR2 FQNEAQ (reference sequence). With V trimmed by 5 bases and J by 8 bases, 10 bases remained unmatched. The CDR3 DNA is TGTGCCAGCAGCCCTCAGCGGGATAGGGGTACGCAGTATTTT. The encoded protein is CASSPQRDRGTQYF.

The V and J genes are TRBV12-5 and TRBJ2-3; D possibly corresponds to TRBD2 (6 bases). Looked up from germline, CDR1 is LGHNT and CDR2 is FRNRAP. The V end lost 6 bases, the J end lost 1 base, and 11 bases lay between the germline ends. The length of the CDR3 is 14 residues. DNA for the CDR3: TGTGCTAGTGGGCCCTCGGGGGGCACAGATACGCAGTATTTT. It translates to CASGPSGGTDTQYF.

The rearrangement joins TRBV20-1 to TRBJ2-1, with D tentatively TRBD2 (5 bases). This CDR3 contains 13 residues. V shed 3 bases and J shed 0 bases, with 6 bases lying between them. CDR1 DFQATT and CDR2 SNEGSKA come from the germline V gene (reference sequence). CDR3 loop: CSARAGSYNEQFF. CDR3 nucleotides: TGCAGTGCTAGGGCGGGCTCCTACAATGAGCAGTTCTTC.

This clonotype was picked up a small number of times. The CDR3 reads CSVASGRGGELFF. The DNA for the CDR3 is TGCAGCGTGGCTAGCGGGAGAGGCGGGGAGCTGTTTTTT. The chain joins TRBV29-1 to TRBJ2-2, with 10 bases matching TRBD2. V gave up 6 bases and J gave up 7 bases; unmatched junction bases: 5. The CDR3 totals 13 residues. Per germline, CDR1 SQVTM and CDR2 ANQGSEA.

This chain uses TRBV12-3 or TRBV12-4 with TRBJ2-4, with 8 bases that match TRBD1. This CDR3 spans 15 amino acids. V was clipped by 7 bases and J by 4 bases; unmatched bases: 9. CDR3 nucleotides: TGTGCCAGCACCTCTTTAGGACAGGGAAAAAACATTCAGTACTTC. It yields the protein CASTSLGQGKNIQYF.

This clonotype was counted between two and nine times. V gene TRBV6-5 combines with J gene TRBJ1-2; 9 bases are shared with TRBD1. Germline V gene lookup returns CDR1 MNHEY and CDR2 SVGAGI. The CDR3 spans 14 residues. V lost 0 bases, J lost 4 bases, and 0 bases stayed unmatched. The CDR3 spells CASSYSTGGYGYTF. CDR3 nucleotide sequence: TGTGCCAGCAGTTACTCGACAGGGGGCTATGGCTACACCTTC.

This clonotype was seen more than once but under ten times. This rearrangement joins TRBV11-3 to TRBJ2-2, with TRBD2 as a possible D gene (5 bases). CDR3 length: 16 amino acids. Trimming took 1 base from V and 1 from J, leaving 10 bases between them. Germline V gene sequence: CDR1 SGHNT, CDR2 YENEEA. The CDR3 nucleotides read TGTGCCAGCAGCTTAGGACTACATCTGAACACCGGGGAGCTGTTTTTT. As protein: CASSLGLHLNTGELFF.

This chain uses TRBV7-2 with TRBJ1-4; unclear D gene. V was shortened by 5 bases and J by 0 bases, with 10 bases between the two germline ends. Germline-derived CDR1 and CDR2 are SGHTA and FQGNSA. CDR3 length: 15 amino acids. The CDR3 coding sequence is TGTGCCAGCAGCCCTAAGTCGACAACTAATGAAAAACTGTTTTTT. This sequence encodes CASSPKSTTNEKLFF.

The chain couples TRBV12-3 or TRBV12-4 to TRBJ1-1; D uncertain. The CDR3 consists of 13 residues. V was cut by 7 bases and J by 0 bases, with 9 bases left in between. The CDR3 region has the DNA TGTGCCAGCACCGTAAGCATGAACACTGAAGCTTTCTTT. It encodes CASTVSMNTEAFF.

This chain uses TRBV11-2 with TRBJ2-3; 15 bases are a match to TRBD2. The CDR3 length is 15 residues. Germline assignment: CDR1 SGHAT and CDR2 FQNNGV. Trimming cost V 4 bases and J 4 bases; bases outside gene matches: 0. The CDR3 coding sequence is TGTGCCAGCAGCTGGACTAGCGGGGGGGCAGATACGCAGTATTTT. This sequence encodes CASSWTSGGADTQYF.

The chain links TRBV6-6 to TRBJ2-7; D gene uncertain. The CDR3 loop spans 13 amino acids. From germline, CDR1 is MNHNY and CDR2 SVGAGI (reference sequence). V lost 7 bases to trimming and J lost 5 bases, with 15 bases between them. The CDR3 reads CASTTHPVDEQYF. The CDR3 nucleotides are TGTGCCAGCACCACACACCCGGTCGACGAGCAGTACTTC.